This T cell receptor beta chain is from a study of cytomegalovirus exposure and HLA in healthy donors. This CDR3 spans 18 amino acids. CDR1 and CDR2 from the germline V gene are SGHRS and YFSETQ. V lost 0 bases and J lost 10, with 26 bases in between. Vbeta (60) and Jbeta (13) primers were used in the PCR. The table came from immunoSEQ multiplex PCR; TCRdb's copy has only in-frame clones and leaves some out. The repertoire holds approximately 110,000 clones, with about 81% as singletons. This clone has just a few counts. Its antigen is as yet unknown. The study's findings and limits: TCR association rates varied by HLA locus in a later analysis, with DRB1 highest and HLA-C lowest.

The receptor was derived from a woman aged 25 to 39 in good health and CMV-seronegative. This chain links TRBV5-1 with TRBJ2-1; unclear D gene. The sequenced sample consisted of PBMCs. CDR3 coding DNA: TGCGCCAGCAGCTTGGCCTCGTCCCCCGACACCACCTTGGTAGAGCAGTTCTTC. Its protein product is CASSLASSPDTTLVEQFF.